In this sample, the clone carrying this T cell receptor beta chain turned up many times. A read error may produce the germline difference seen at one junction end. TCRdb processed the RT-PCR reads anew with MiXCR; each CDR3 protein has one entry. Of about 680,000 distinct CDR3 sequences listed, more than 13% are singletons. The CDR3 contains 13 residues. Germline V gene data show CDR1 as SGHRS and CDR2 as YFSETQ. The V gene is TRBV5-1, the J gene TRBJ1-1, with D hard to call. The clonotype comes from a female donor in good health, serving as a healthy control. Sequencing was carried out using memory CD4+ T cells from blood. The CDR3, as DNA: TGTGCCAGCAGCTTAGAGGTGAACACTGAAGCTTTCTTT. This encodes CASSLEVNTEAFF.